The next 5 T cell receptor beta chains were all read from a single sample in a study of type 1 regulatory T cells. Study findings and constraints: Type 1 regulatory T cells had a more restricted TCR repertoire than non-type 1 regulatory T cells.

The antigens of these receptors remain unknown. TCRdb re-analysed the reads in MiXCR, keeping a single row per CDR3 protein. The sample contains some 71,000 distinct CDR3 sequences, 20% of which appear only once. Input material: cultured type 1 regulatory T (Tr1) cells, either the whole culture or a sorted fraction (not recorded which). All receptors derive from a human donor in good health.

This clonotype has only a few counts. This rearrangement joins TRBV5-1 to TRBJ2-5, with D maybe TRBD2 (7 bases). The germline V and J ends were trimmed by 4 bases and 4 bases, with 11 bases remaining between them. CDR3 length: 13 amino acids. The germline CDR1 and CDR2 sequences are SGHRS and YFSETQ. The CDR3 bases are TGCGCCAGCAGCAGGGGAGGGGGAGAGACCCAGTACTTC. Residues: CASSRGGGETQYF.

This clonotype has a count of ten or more. The chain employs TRBV6-5 and TRBJ1-1; no firm D call. The germline CDR1 and CDR2 sequences are MNHEY and SVGAGI. V lost 0 bases and J 4 bases, leaving 12 bases between the germline ends. This CDR3 region has 15 residues. The CDR3 region is CASSYSSDRGTEAFF. The CDR3 DNA follows: TGTGCCAGCAGTTACTCCAGCGACCGGGGCACTGAAGCTTTCTTT.

This clonotype was counted a few times. The rearrangement uses TRBV4-2 and TRBJ2-3; D may match TRBD1 or TRBD2 (5 bases each). CDR3 length: 17 residues. V was trimmed by 4 bases and J by 4 bases, leaving 21 bases between them. The germline CDR1 and CDR2 sequences are LGHNA and YNFKEQ. In DNA form, the CDR3 reads TGTGCCAGCAGCCTCGGGCCCCAGGGTGGGAGTGCAGATACGCAGTATTTT. Its translation: CASSLGPQGGSADTQYF.

The rearrangement uses TRBV7-9 and TRBJ2-7; TRBD2 is a possible D gene (6 bases). The CDR3 runs to 14 residues. Trimming shortened V by 4 bases and J by 2 bases, and 12 bases separated the two germline ends. Germline loops: CDR1 SEHNR, CDR2 FQNEAQ (reference sequence). The CDR3 reads CASSYGTLPYEQYF. CDR3 nucleotide sequence: TGTGCCAGCAGCTACGGGACTTTACCCTACGAGCAGTACTTC. Full variable domain (rest looked up from reference TRBV7-9 and TRBJ2-7): DTGVSQNPRHKITKRGQNVTFRCDPISEHNRLYWYRQTLGQGPEFLTYFQNEAQLEKSRLLSDRFSAERPKGSFSTLEIQRTEQGDSAMYLCASSYGTLPYEQYFGPGTRLTVT.

Comment on this clonotype: Since no conserved phenylalanine or tryptophan closes the CDR3, a read error is the likely cause. V gene TRBV7-2 combines with J gene TRBJ2-5, with D unresolved. CDR1 is SGHTA, CDR2 FQGNSA, per germline. The CDR3 length is 12 residues. V lost 5 bases, J lost 0 bases, and 4 bases lay in between. CDR3 bases: TGTGCCAGCAGCAATTACCAAGAGACCCAGTACTAC. It codes for CASSNYQETQYY.